The 8 T cell receptor beta chains below were found in one sample sequenced in a study of blood T cell repertoires in COVID-19. Sequenced by immunoSEQ multiplex PCR; TCRdb stores in-frame clones only, minus some. The sample holds a few hundred thousand clones, 86% seen once. Specimen: peripheral blood. All receptors derive from a woman in her twenties or thirties who had recovered from COVID-19.

The CDR3 reads CASSPGQGDTEAFF. The CDR3 DNA sequence: TGTGCCAGCAGCCCGGGACAGGGTGACACTGAAGCTTTCTTT. The chain carries TRBV7-6 and TRBJ1-1; TRBD1 agrees at 9 bases. After removal of 5 bases from V and 3 bases from J, the junction contained 4 bases not matched to a gene. Germline V gives CDR1 SGHVS, CDR2 FNYEAQ. The CDR3 is made up of 14 amino acids.

The rearrangement links TRBV27 to TRBJ1-5; no clear D gene. This CDR3 has 12 amino acids. The germline gives CDR1 MNHEY, CDR2 SMNVEV (reference sequence). Trimming pared 5 bases from V and 7 bases from J, leaving 9 bases between. In DNA, the CDR3 is TGTGCCAGCAGTCCGAGAAACCAGCCCCAGCATTTT. It specifies CASSPRNQPQHF.

As to this clone: An end of the junction differs from the germline gene, which may be a read error. The chain has TRBV28 and TRBJ1-1; perhaps TRBD1 as D (5 bases). The CDR3 totals 13 residues. From germline, CDR1 is MDHEN and CDR2 SYDVKM. The CDR3 spells CASSPVGATKAFF. In DNA form, the CDR3 reads TGTGCCAGCAGCCCTGTAGGGGCCACTAAAGCTTTCTTT.

The chain joins TRBV27 to TRBJ1-2; no definite D call. The germline V gene encodes CDR1 MNHEY and CDR2 SMNVEV (reference sequence). This CDR3 contains 14 residues. V lost 5 bases and J 1 base, leaving 11 bases between the germline ends. The CDR3 bases are TGTGCCAGCAGTCCGAGGGCCCTTAACTATGGCTACACCTTC. Protein sequence: CASSPRALNYGYTF.

The chain combines TRBV7-2 with TRBJ1-5; D gene ambiguous. The V end was cut by 2 bases, the J end by 0 bases, with 14 bases between. The CDR3 covers 17 residues. Germline assignment: CDR1 SGHTA and CDR2 FQGNSA. CDR3 in amino acids: CASSLPAVPGSNQPQHF. CDR3 bases: TGTGCCAGCAGCTTACCGGCTGTTCCGGGTAGCAATCAGCCCCAGCATTTT.

The chain joins TRBV2 to TRBJ2-3; D possibly corresponds to TRBD2 (5 bases). This CDR3 is built from 15 residues. Trimming took off 4 bases at V and 2 bases at J, with 13 bases between the two ends. CDR1 is SNHLY, CDR2 FYNNEI, per germline. The CDR3 is CASSVQRPITDTQYF. CDR3 in DNA: TGTGCCAGCAGTGTTCAGCGGCCGATCACAGATACGCAGTATTTT.

The chain recombines TRBV7-9 with TRBJ2-3; no clear D. CDR1 is SEHNR, CDR2 FQNEAQ, per germline (reference sequence). The ends were cut back, 3 bases at V and 2 bases at J, with 6 bases in the middle. CDR3 length equals 13 residues. The CDR3 spells CASSFDSTDTQYF. In DNA form, the CDR3 reads TGTGCCAGCAGCTTCGACTCCACAGATACGCAGTATTTT. Combining the CDR3 with reference TRBV7-9 and TRBJ2-3 gives the whole variable domain DTGVSQNPRHKITKRGQNVTFRCDPISEHNRLYWYRQTLGQGPEFLTYFQNEAQLEKSRLLSDRFSAERPKGSFSTLEIQRTEQGDSAMYLCASSFDSTDTQYFGPGTRLTVL.

This chain connects TRBV14 to TRBJ2-4, with 9 nucleotides matching TRBD1. This CDR3 region has 14 residues. Germline loops: CDR1 SGHDN, CDR2 FVKESK. V lost 4 bases to trimming and J lost 3 bases; unmatched junction nucleotides: 1. CDR3 bases: TGTGCCAGCAGCCGGACAGGGGACAAAAACATTCAGTACTTC. Its translation is CASSRTGDKNIQYF.